This entry lists 13 T cell receptor beta chains sequenced from one sample in a study of blood T cell repertoires in COVID-19 (TCRdb year 2020). The library was prepared using the immunoSEQ multiplex PCR assay. TCRdb limited this immuneACCESS table to in-frame rearrangements with V and J called. A share of clones is missing; checked studies link under half to unresolved V genes, and the rest is unexplained. A total of about 300,000 clones appear in this sample, 89% of them only once. The ten largest clonotypes hold around 1.9% of the sample. Sequenced material: peripheral blood. These receptor sequences come from a woman aged 30 to 39 with COVID-19, enrolled during active disease.

V usage is TRBV5-1 and J usage is TRBJ1-4; the D gene is possibly TRBD1 (6 bases). CDR1 is SGHRS and CDR2 is YFSETQ in the germline V gene. This CDR3 comprises 13 residues. V was trimmed by 5 bases and J by 8 bases, leaving 13 bases between them. CDR3 region: CASRTGTSEKLFF. The CDR3 nucleotides are TGCGCCAGCAGAACCGGGACATCCGAAAAACTGTTTTTT.

The V and J genes are TRBV7-6 and TRBJ2-7; TRBD1 aligns across 10 bases. The CDR3 runs 15 residues. V gave up 2 bases and J gave up 6 bases; unmatched junction bases: 7. The germline gives CDR1 SGHVS, CDR2 FNYEAQ. CDR3 DNA: TGTGCCAGCAGCTTATTGACAGGGGGCATGCCCGAGCAGTACTTC. It is translated as CASSLLTGGMPEQYF. Drawing the rest from reference TRBV7-6 and TRBJ2-7, the complete variable domain is GAGVSQSPRYKVTKRGQDVALRCDPISGHVSLYWYRQALGQGPEFLTYFNYEAQQDKSGLPNDRFSAERPEGSISTLTIQRTEQRDSAMYRCASSLLTGGMPEQYFGPGTRLTVT.

The V gene is TRBV18, the J gene TRBJ2-5; 11 bases agree with TRBD2. Trimming removed 2 bases from V and 5 bases from J; junction bases left unmatched: 4. CDR1 KGHSH and CDR2 LQKENI come from the germline V gene. This CDR3 comprises 15 residues. The CDR3 region is CASSPIAGGPETQYF. In DNA form, the CDR3 reads TGTGCCAGCTCACCAATAGCGGGGGGGCCGGAGACCCAGTACTTC. Complete variable domain (other parts from reference TRBV18 and TRBJ2-5): NAGVMQNPRHLVRRRGQEARLRCSPMKGHSHVYWYRQLPEEGLKFMVYLQKENIIDESGMPKERFSAEFPKEGPSILRIQQVVRGDSAAYFCASSPIAGGPETQYFGPGTRLLVL.

This clone was recorded once. V usage is TRBV4-2 and J usage is TRBJ1-4; TRBD1 is a possible D gene (5 bases). Germline CDR1 and CDR2: LGHNA and YNFKEQ. The CDR3 runs 16 residues. Trimming pared 0 bases from V and 3 bases from J, leaving 11 bases between. In DNA form, the CDR3 reads TGTGCCAGCAGCCAAGAAGTTAGGGGCTCTAATGAAAAACTGTTTTTT. This codes for CASSQEVRGSNEKLFF.

Note on this clone: Other DNA sequences in this sample translate to the same CDR3. The DNA for the CDR3 is TGCGCCAGCAGCTTTGGCCCGAACACCGGGGAGCTGTTTTTT. Translating gives CASSFGPNTGELFF. The chain links TRBV5-1 to TRBJ2-2; D is uncertain. Germline CDR1 is SGHRS and CDR2 is YFSETQ. V was cut by 2 bases and J by 0 bases, with 5 bases left in between. The CDR3 totals 14 residues.

V usage is TRBV4-1 and J usage is TRBJ1-5; D unclear. The V and J ends lost 4 bases and 5 bases respectively, with 12 bases between them. Germline loops: CDR1 MGHRA, CDR2 YSYEKL. This CDR3 contains 14 residues. The CDR3 spells CASSLSRDDQPQHF. The CDR3 DNA sequence: TGCGCCAGCAGCCTCTCACGCGATGATCAGCCCCAGCATTTT.

This chain links TRBV7-9 with TRBJ2-1; no reliable D call. The CDR3 is 13 residues long. Germline loops: CDR1 SEHNR, CDR2 FQNEAQ (reference sequence). V lost 2 bases to trimming and J lost 9 bases, with 11 bases between them. The chain's CDR3 is CASSLRPTGEQFF. The CDR3 bases are TGTGCCAGCAGCTTAAGGCCGACGGGTGAGCAGTTCTTC.

The rearrangement joins TRBV3-1 (or the pseudogene TRBV3-2) to TRBJ1-4; D may be TRBD1 (5 bases). The CDR3 covers 15 residues. V was clipped by 2 bases and J by 0 bases, with 7 bases between them. The germline CDR1 and CDR2 sequences are LGHDT and YNNKEL (reference sequence). CDR3 sequence: CASSQPRATNEKLFF. In nucleotides, the CDR3 is TGTGCCAGCAGCCAACCCAGGGCAACTAATGAAAAACTGTTTTTT.

The chain has TRBV2 and TRBJ1-1; TRBD1 matches at 7 bases. Germline CDR1 reads SNHLY; CDR2 reads FYNNEI. The J segment lost 1 base and the V segment lost 7 bases, leaving 9 bases of the junction unmatched. This CDR3 is 15 amino acids long. CDR3 protein: CASNPPGQQNTEAFF. The CDR3 region has the DNA TGTGCCAGCAACCCCCCGGGACAGCAGAACACTGAAGCTTTCTTT.

The rearrangement uses TRBV4-1 and TRBJ1-1; D is ambiguous. Germline V lookup: CDR1 MGHRA, CDR2 YSYEKL. The CDR3 is 16 amino acids. V was shortened by 0 bases and J by 2 bases, with 13 bases between the two germline ends. The CDR3 DNA reads as TGCGCCAGCAGCCAAGATTTGGCCGGGAAAAACACTGAAGCTTTCTTT. It codes for CASSQDLAGKNTEAFF.

The gene calls are TRBV9 and TRBJ1-6; weak D call: TRBD1 (6 bases). This CDR3 is 14 amino acids long. CDR1 SGDLS and CDR2 YYNGEE come from the germline V gene. Between the trimmed V and J ends, which lost 0 bases and 6 bases, there was a span of 7 bases. The CDR3, as DNA: TGTGCCAGCAGCGTAGGGGGGCCTAATTCACCCCTCCACTTT. This gives the protein CASSVGGPNSPLHF.

The V gene is TRBV9, the J gene TRBJ1-4, with TRBD1 matching 7 bases. The CDR3 is 15 amino acids. V lost 0 bases, J lost 4 bases, and 3 bases stayed unmatched. Germline assignment: CDR1 SGDLS and CDR2 YYNGEE. The CDR3 protein is CASSVEGTDNEKLFF. The CDR3 region has the DNA TGTGCCAGCAGCGTAGAAGGGACAGATAATGAAAAACTGTTTTTT.

The CDR3, as DNA: TGTGCCAGCAGCGTATGGGGGGGCCTTCAAGAGACCCAGTACTTC. This gives the protein CASSVWGGLQETQYF. The chain uses TRBV9 and TRBJ2-5; D perhaps matches TRBD2 (7 bases). Trimming removed 1 base at V and 2 bases at J, with 12 bases between. The CDR3 sequence is 15 residues long. CDR1 and CDR2 (germline): SGDLS, YYNGEE. The full variable domain, rest sourced from reference TRBV9 and TRBJ2-5, is DSGVTQTPKHLITATGQRVTLRCSPRSGDLSVYWYQQSLDQGLQFLIQYYNGEERAKGNILERFSAQQFPDLHSELNLSSLELGDSALYFCASSVWGGLQETQYFGPGTRLLVL.